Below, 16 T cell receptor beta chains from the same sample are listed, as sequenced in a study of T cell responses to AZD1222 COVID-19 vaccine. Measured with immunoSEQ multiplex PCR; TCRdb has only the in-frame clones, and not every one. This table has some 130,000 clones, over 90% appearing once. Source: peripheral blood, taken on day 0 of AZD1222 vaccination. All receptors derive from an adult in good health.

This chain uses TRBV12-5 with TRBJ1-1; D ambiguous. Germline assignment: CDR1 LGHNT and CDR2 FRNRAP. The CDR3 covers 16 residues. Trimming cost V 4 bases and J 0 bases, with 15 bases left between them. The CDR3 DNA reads TGTGCTAGTGGTTGGGAAGGGCCGAGGGTGAACACTGAAGCTTTCTTT. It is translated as CASGWEGPRVNTEAFF.

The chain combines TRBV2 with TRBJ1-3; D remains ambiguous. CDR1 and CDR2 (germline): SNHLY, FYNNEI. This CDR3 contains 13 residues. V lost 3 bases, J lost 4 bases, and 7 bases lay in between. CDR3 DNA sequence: TGTGCCAGCAGTGACACCTCCGGAAACACCATATATTTT. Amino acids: CASSDTSGNTIYF.

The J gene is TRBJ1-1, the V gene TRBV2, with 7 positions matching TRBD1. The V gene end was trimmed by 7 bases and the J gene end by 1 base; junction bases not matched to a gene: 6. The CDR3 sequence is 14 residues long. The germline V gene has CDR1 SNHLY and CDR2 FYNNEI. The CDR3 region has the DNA TGTGCCAGCAACCCGGGACAGAAGAACACTGAAGCTTTCTTT. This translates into CASNPGQKNTEAFF.

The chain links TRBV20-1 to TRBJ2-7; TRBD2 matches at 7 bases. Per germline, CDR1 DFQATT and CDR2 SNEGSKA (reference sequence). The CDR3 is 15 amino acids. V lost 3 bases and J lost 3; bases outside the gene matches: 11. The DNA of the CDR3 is TGCAGTGCTAGTGGGTTGGGAGGGAGCGGCTACGAGCAGTACTTC. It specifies CSASGLGGSGYEQYF.

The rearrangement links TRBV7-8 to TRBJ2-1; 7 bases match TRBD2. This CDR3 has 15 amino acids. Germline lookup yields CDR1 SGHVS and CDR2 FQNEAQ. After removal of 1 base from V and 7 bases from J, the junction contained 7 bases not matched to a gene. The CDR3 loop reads CASSLVRETANEQFF. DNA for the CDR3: TGTGCCAGCAGCTTAGTGCGGGAGACAGCAAATGAGCAGTTCTTC.

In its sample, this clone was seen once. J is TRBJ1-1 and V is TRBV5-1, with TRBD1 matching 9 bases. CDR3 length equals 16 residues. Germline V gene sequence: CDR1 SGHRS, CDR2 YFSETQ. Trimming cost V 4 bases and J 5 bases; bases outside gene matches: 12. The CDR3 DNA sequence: TGCGCCAGCAGCAACCGGGACAGGGCCCGCAATACTGAAGCTTTCTTT. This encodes CASSNRDRARNTEAFF.

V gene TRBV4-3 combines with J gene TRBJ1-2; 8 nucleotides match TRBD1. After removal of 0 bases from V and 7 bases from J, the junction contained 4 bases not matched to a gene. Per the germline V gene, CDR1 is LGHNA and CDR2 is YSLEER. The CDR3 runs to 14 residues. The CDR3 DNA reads TGCGCCAGCAGCCAAGACAGGGGGCGGTTTGGCTACACCTTC. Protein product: CASSQDRGRFGYTF.

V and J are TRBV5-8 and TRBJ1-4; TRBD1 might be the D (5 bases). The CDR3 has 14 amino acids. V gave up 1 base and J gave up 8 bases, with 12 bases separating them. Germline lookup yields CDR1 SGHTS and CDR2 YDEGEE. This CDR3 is CASSLRQGGEKLFF. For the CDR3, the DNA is TGTGCCAGCAGCTTGCGGCAGGGTGGCGAAAAACTGTTTTTT.

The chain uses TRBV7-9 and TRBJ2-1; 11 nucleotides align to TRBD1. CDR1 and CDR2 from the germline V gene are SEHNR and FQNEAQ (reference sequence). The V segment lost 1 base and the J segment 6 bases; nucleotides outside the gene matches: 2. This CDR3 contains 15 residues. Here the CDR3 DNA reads TGTGCCAGCAGCTTAGGGACAGGGGGCTTCAATGAGCAGTTCTTC. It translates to CASSLGTGGFNEQFF.

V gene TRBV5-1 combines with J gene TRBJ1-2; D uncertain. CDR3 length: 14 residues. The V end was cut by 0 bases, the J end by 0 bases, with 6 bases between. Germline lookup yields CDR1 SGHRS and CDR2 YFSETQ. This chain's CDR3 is CASSLGHPNYGYTF. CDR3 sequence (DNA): TGCGCCAGCAGCTTGGGACATCCTAACTATGGCTACACCTTC.

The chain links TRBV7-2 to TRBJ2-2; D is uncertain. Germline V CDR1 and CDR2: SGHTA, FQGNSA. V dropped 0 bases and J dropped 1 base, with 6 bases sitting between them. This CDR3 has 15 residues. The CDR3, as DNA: TGTGCCAGCAGCTTAGCGAAAGGGAACACCGGGGAGCTGTTTTTT. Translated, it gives CASSLAKGNTGELFF.

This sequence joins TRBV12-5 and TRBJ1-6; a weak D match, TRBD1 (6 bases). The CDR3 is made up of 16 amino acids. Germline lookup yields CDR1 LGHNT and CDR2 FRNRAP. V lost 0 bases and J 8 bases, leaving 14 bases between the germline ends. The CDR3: CASGLVRQASDSPLHF. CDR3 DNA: TGTGCTAGTGGTTTGGTACGACAGGCCTCTGATTCACCCCTCCACTTT.

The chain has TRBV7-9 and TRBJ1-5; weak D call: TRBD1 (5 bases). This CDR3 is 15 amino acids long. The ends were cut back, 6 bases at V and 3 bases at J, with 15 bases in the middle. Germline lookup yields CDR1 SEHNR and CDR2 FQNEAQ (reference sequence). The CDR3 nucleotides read TGTGCCAGCAGTCTTAGCGGGACGGCCAATCAGCCCCAGCATTTT. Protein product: CASSLSGTANQPQHF.

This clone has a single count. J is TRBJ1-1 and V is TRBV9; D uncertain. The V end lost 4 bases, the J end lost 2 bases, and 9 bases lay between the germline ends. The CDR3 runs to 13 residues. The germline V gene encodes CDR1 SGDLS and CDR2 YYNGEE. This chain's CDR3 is CASSPSLNTEAFF. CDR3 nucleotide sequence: TGTGCCAGCAGCCCCAGCCTCAACACTGAAGCTTTCTTT.

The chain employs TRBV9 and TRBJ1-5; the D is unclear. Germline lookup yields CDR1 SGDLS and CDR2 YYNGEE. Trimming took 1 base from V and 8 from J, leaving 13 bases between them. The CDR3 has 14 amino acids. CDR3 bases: TGTGCCAGCAGCGTATACGGCAGCGGGAAGCCCCAGCATTTT. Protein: CASSVYGSGKPQHF.

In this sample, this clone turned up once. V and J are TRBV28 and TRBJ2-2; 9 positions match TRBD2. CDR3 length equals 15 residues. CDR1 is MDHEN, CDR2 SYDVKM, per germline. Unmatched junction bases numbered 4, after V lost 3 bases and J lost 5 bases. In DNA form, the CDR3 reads TGTGCCAGCAGTTTCGGCGGGAGGGAAACCGGGGAGCTGTTTTTT. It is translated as CASSFGGRETGELFF.